The 20 T cell receptor beta chains below come from one sample, sequenced in a study of PD-1 blockade in classical Hodgkin lymphoma. Every one of the patients relapsed after autologous stem cell transplantation (brentuximab vedotin exposure was variable). Sequencing used immunoSEQ multiplex PCR; TCRdb keeps in-frame clones, though not all of them. This sample has some 100,000 clones, with more than 90% found just once. The material was peripheral blood mononuclear cells (PBMCs), obtained at baseline. The receptors shown here come from a human donor with classical Hodgkin lymphoma.

The chain uses TRBV12-5 and TRBJ1-2; 12 nucleotides match TRBD1. J gave up 6 bases and V 4 bases, and 15 bases lay outside the gene matches. The germline V gene has CDR1 LGHNT and CDR2 FRNRAP. CDR3 length equals 18 residues. This CDR3 reads CASGSLPNPGQGANGYTF. In nucleotides, the CDR3 is TGTGCTAGTGGTTCCCTGCCTAATCCGGGACAGGGGGCGAATGGCTACACCTTC.

This clone was seen only once. The chain combines TRBV30 with TRBJ2-1; tentative D call: TRBD2 (5 bases). This CDR3 has 13 amino acids. V was trimmed by 4 bases and J by 6 bases, leaving 13 bases between them. CDR1 is GTSNPN, CDR2 SVGIG, per germline (reference sequence). As DNA, the CDR3 is TGTGCCTGGAACAGCGGCGACCTCAATGAGCAGTTCTTC. Its translation: CAWNSGDLNEQFF.

The chain employs TRBV6-7 and TRBJ1-4; the D is unclear. TRBV6-7 is an ORF; its function is uncertain. The V end lost 4 bases, the J end lost 7 bases, and 22 bases lay between the germline ends. CDR3 length equals 17 residues. This CDR3 is CASSLTLNRMDGEKLFF. The CDR3 bases are TGTGCCAGCAGTTTGACTCTAAACCGGATGGATGGTGAAAAACTGTTTTTT.

V usage is TRBV2 and J usage is TRBJ2-7; D uncertain. The length of the CDR3 is 13 residues. Germline loops: CDR1 SNHLY, CDR2 FYNNEI. The V end lost 8 bases, the J end lost 0 bases, and 11 bases lay between the germline ends. CDR3 loop: CASCGRSSYEQYF. In nucleotides, the CDR3 is TGTGCCAGCTGCGGCAGAAGCTCCTACGAGCAGTACTTC. The variable domain in full, completed from reference TRBV2 and TRBJ2-7, reads EPEVTQTPSHQVTQMGQEVILRCVPISNHLYFYWYRQILGQKVEFLVSFYNNEISEKSEIFDDQFSVERPDGSNFTLKIRSTKLEDSAMYFCASCGRSSYEQYFGPGTRLTVT.

The chain has TRBV10-3 and TRBJ2-2; D perhaps matches TRBD2 (6 bases). CDR1 and CDR2 (germline): ENHRY, SYGVKD. The CDR3 runs to 14 residues. V lost 4 bases and J lost 5, with 11 bases in between. This chain's CDR3 is CAISVGGTTGELFF. Written as DNA, the CDR3 is TGTGCCATCAGTGTTGGGGGGACTACCGGGGAGCTGTTTTTT.

This chain joins TRBV28 and TRBJ1-2; D ambiguous. V lost 4 bases, J lost 4 bases, and 13 bases lay in between. This CDR3 contains 14 residues. In germline, CDR1 is MDHEN, CDR2 SYDVKM. The CDR3 DNA reads TGTGCCAGCAGTTACGAGAGAGAATTCTATGGCTACACCTTC. Protein product: CASSYEREFYGYTF.

J is TRBJ2-2 and V is TRBV28; tentative D call: TRBD1 (5 bases). The V and J ends lost 8 bases and 6 bases respectively, with 22 bases between them. The length of the CDR3 is 16 residues. Germline loops: CDR1 MDHEN, CDR2 SYDVKM. The chain's CDR3 is CASFVPSGPRAGELFF. The CDR3 bases are TGTGCCAGCTTCGTCCCTTCGGGCCCCAGGGCCGGGGAGCTGTTTTTT. Variable domain in full (rest from reference TRBV28 and TRBJ2-2): DVKVTQSSRYLVKRTGEKVFLECVQDMDHENMFWYRQDPGLGLRLIYFSYDVKMKEKGDIPEGYSVSREKKERFSLILESASTNQTSMYLCASFVPSGPRAGELFFGEGSRLTVL.

The chain recombines TRBV29-1 with TRBJ1-2; D perhaps matches TRBD1 (6 bases). CDR3 length: 12 amino acids. V lost 4 bases and J lost 4, with 10 bases in between. Germline assignment: CDR1 SQVTM and CDR2 ANQGSEA. CDR3 in amino acids: CSVVGQIYGYTF. The CDR3 DNA follows: TGCAGCGTTGTCGGACAGATCTATGGCTACACCTTC.

This rearrangement joins TRBV29-1 to TRBJ1-2; a possible D gene is TRBD1 (5 bases). CDR1 is SQVTM, CDR2 ANQGSEA, per germline. The germline V and J ends were trimmed by 0 bases and 3 bases, with 11 bases remaining between them. CDR3 length equals 14 residues. The CDR3 here is CSVEERGGDYGYTF. The CDR3 nucleotides are TGCAGCGTTGAAGAGAGGGGAGGGGACTATGGCTACACCTTC.

The rearrangement uses TRBV7-9 and TRBJ1-2; 7 bases map to TRBD1. Germline-derived CDR1 and CDR2 are SEHNR and FQNEAQ (reference sequence). V lost 5 bases to trimming and J lost 7 bases; unmatched junction nucleotides: 10. This CDR3 spans 14 amino acids. CDR3 protein: CASSPLYRGGGYTF. CDR3 DNA sequence: TGTGCCAGCAGCCCTTTGTACAGGGGTGGTGGCTACACCTTC.

The chain couples TRBV7-2 to TRBJ2-2, with 7 bases that match TRBD2. Per germline, CDR1 SGHTA and CDR2 FQGNSA. V trimming: 5 bases; J trimming: 5 bases; junction bases outside the gene matches: 14. CDR3 length: 17 amino acids. The CDR3 bases are TGTGCCAGCAGCACTCGGAAGGGCGGGAGTAAAACCGGGGAGCTGTTTTTT. Protein sequence: CASSTRKGGSKTGELFF.

The gene calls are TRBV7-9 and TRBJ1-5; tentatively, D is TRBD1 (6 bases). V was clipped by 5 bases and J by 9 bases, with 14 bases between them. The germline V gene encodes CDR1 SEHNR and CDR2 FQNEAQ (reference sequence). This CDR3 is built from 13 residues. The CDR3 DNA follows: TGTGCCAGCAGCCCAGAGGGGGGGTGGCCCCAGCATTTT. Encoded protein: CASSPEGGWPQHF.

CDR3 residues: CASSQRGEQFF. The CDR3 DNA reads TGCGCCAGCAGCCAACGGGGAGAGCAGTTCTTC. The chain links TRBV4-1 to TRBJ2-1; tentative D call: TRBD2 (5 bases). Trimming cost V 2 bases and J 10 bases, with 6 bases left between them. In germline, CDR1 is MGHRA, CDR2 YSYEKL. This CDR3 is built from 11 residues.

The chain links TRBV28 to TRBJ2-3, with 11 nucleotides matching TRBD2. The CDR3 covers 15 residues. V trimming: 6 bases; J trimming: 2 bases; junction bases outside the gene matches: 4. Germline V gives CDR1 MDHEN, CDR2 SYDVKM. CDR3 in DNA: TGTGCCAGCAGAGGGACTAGCGGCCACACAGATACGCAGTATTTT. This sequence encodes CASRGTSGHTDTQYF.

This clone was observed once. The chain uses TRBV14 and TRBJ2-1, with D perhaps matching TRBD2 (6 bases). Trimming removed 2 bases at V and 2 bases at J, with 19 bases between. Germline CDR1 reads SGHDN; CDR2 reads FVKESK. This CDR3 has 18 amino acids. The CDR3 DNA reads as TGTGCCAGCAGCCAATGGTTATTGGCGGGACTGGCCTACAATGAGCAGTTCTTC. It specifies CASSQWLLAGLAYNEQFF.

CDR3 nucleotide sequence: TGTGCCAGCAGAACGGACAGGTCGGGCAATGAGCAGTTCTTC. Translation gives CASRTDRSGNEQFF. This chain joins TRBV7-9 and TRBJ2-1, with 7 bases identical to TRBD1. CDR3 size: 14 residues. The germline CDR1 and CDR2 sequences are SEHNR and FQNEAQ (reference sequence). V lost 6 bases to trimming and J lost 6 bases; unmatched junction nucleotides: 8.

The rearrangement uses TRBV28 and TRBJ1-1, with 8 positions matching TRBD1. CDR1 and CDR2 from the germline V gene are MDHEN and SYDVKM. The J segment lost 7 bases and the V segment lost 5 bases, leaving 12 bases of the junction unmatched. This CDR3 region has 15 residues. This CDR3 reads CASSPDRGMALEAFF. In DNA form, the CDR3 reads TGTGCCAGCAGTCCAGACAGGGGAATGGCACTTGAAGCTTTCTTT. Together with reference TRBV28 and TRBJ1-1, the CDR3 gives the full variable domain: DVKVTQSSRYLVKRTGEKVFLECVQDMDHENMFWYRQDPGLGLRLIYFSYDVKMKEKGDIPEGYSVSREKKERFSLILESASTNQTSMYLCASSPDRGMALEAFFGQGTRLTVV.

V is TRBV28 and J is TRBJ1-2, with 8 bases fitting TRBD1. Germline CDR1 reads MDHEN; CDR2 reads SYDVKM. The CDR3 is 14 amino acids. V shed 11 bases and J 7 bases; nucleotides not matched to a gene: 15. The CDR3 here is CAGNRGDLLAGYTF. The CDR3 DNA reads as TGTGCCGGAAACAGGGGGGACCTTTTGGCTGGCTACACCTTC.

The chain uses TRBV27 and TRBJ2-7; D ambiguous. The CDR3 sequence is 15 residues long. With 2 bases removed from V and 2 bases from J, the gap between germline ends came to 13 bases. In germline, CDR1 is MNHEY, CDR2 SMNVEV (reference sequence). The CDR3 spells CASSLEYGRPYEQYF. The CDR3, as DNA: TGTGCCAGCAGTTTAGAATATGGACGGCCCTACGAGCAGTACTTC.

V and J are TRBV28 and TRBJ2-7; 10 nucleotides agree with TRBD2. Trimming at V came to 6 bases and at J to 6 bases, leaving 8 bases not matched to a gene. Germline V gives CDR1 MDHEN, CDR2 SYDVKM. The CDR3 loop spans 14 amino acids. CDR3 amino acids: CASSLTGTSAEQYF. The CDR3 nucleotides are TGTGCCAGCAGCCTAACTGGGACTAGCGCCGAGCAGTACTTC.